The rows below give T cell receptor beta chains drawn from one sample of a study of blood T cell repertoires in COVID-19. Repertoires were generated with immunoSEQ multiplex PCR, while TCRdb's copy carries only in-frame clones and drops some. The table has a few hundred thousand clones, 84% seen once. The sequenced sample was PBMCs or T cells enriched from blood (not recorded which). These receptors came from a woman between 40 and 55 years old who had recovered from COVID-19. CDR3s include the opening cysteine and the closing phenylalanine or tryptophan. A D gene is named only where the DNA matches it firmly. Size is omitted from some rows. Given values are once, few, many or a class for expanded clones.

length: 15
V: TRBV5-4
size: -
D: TRBD1
J: TRBJ2-1
CDR3: CASSLRATGTDEQFF
DNA: TGTGCCAGCAGCCTCCGAGCTACAGGGACAGATGAGCAGTTCTTC

length: 15
V: TRBV5-4
size: -
D: -
J: TRBJ1-1
CDR3: CASSLGGSLNTEAFF
DNA: TGTGCCAGCAGCTTGGGGGGCAGCCTGAACACTGAAGCTTTCTTT

length: 15
V: TRBV7-9
size: -
D: -
J: TRBJ1-4
CDR3: CASSGQGSPNEKLFF
DNA: TGTGCCAGCAGCGGCCAGGGCAGTCCTAATGAAAAACTGTTTTTT

length: 21
V: TRBV4-1
size: once
D: -
J: TRBJ1-5
CDR3: CASSQFTGSRGLHNSNQPQHF
DNA: TGCGCCAGCAGCCAGTTTACCGGGAGCAGAGGGCTGCATAATAGCAATCAGCCCCAGCATTTT

length: 13
V: TRBV24-1
size: once
D: -
J: TRBJ1-2
CDR3: CATSVTGREGYTF
DNA: TGTGCCACCAGTGTAACGGGTCGGGAAGGCTACACCTTC

length: 13
V: TRBV3-1/TRBV3-2
size: -
D: -
J: TRBJ2-3
CDR3: CASSQDLLDTQYF
DNA: TGTGCCAGCAGCCAAGATCTATTGGATACGCAGTATTTT

length: 15
V: TRBV5-1
size: few
D: TRBD1
J: TRBJ1-5
CDR3: CASSPQTGYNQPQHF
DNA: TGCGCCAGCAGCCCACAGACAGGGTACAATCAGCCCCAGCATTTT

length: 16
V: TRBV4-1
size: once
D: -
J: TRBJ1-6
CDR3: CASSRLTQEVSSPLHF
DNA: TGCGCCAGCAGCCGCCTTACCCAGGAGGTGAGCTCACCCCTCCACTTT

length: 15
V: TRBV4-3
size: -
D: -
J: TRBJ1-4
CDR3: CASSQRGIGGEKLFF
DNA: TGCGCCAGCAGCCAGAGGGGGATTGGTGGTGAAAAACTGTTTTTT

length: 14
V: TRBV6-2/TRBV6-3
size: -
D: -
J: TRBJ2-1
CDR3: CASSFLQVYNEQFF
DNA: TGTGCCAGCAGCTTTCTTCAGGTTTACAATGAGCAGTTCTTC

length: 11
V: TRBV29-1
size: -
D: -
J: TRBJ1-2
CDR3: CSVGREDGYTF
DNA: TGCAGCGTTGGCAGGGAGGATGGCTACACCTTC

length: 15
V: TRBV30
size: -
D: TRBD1
J: TRBJ2-2
CDR3: CAWRAGTGNTGELFF
DNA: TGTGCCTGGAGGGCCGGGACAGGGAACACCGGGGAGCTGTTTTTT

length: 14
V: TRBV18
size: -
D: TRBD1
J: TRBJ1-2
CDR3: CASRPGQGVYGYTF
DNA: TGTGCCAGCCGCCCTGGACAGGGTGTCTATGGCTACACCTTC

length: 10
V: TRBV29-1
size: -
D: -
J: TRBJ2-1
CDR3: CSVDGNEQFF
DNA: TGCAGCGTTGACGGCAATGAGCAGTTCTTC

length: 13
V: TRBV2
size: -
D: -
J: TRBJ1-4
CDR3: CASSVRVFEKLFF
DNA: TGTGCCAGCAGTGTCCGGGTTTTTGAAAAACTGTTTTTT

length: 15
V: TRBV2
size: -
D: TRBD2
J: TRBJ2-1
CDR3: CASTPTSGAYNEQFF
DNA: TGTGCCAGCACGCCAACTAGCGGGGCCTACAATGAGCAGTTCTTC

length: 13
V: TRBV5-8
size: -
D: TRBD1
J: TRBJ2-7
CDR3: CASSRDRGYEQYF
DNA: TGTGCCAGCAGTCGGGACAGGGGTTACGAGCAGTACTTC

length: 11
V: TRBV24-1
size: -
D: -
J: TRBJ2-1
CDR3: CATSFLEEQFF
DNA: TGTGCCACCAGTTTTTTAGAGGAGCAGTTCTTC

length: 16
V: TRBV30
size: -
D: -
J: TRBJ1-4
CDR3: CAWRTGVRGKGEKLFF
DNA: TGTGCCTGGAGGACGGGTGTACGGGGTAAAGGTGAAAAACTGTTTTTT

length: 13
V: TRBV4-1
size: -
D: TRBD1
J: TRBJ1-1
CDR3: CASSVYRGTEAFF
DNA: TGCGCCAGCAGCGTTTACAGGGGCACTGAAGCTTTCTTT

length: 16
V: TRBV28
size: once
D: -
J: TRBJ2-1
CDR3: CASRGRVADSYNEQFF
DNA: TGTGCCAGCAGAGGCAGGGTGGCAGACTCCTACAATGAGCAGTTCTTC

length: 14
V: TRBV6-6
size: -
D: -
J: TRBJ1-1
CDR3: CASSYRGPNTEAFF
DNA: TGTGCCAGCAGTTACAGGGGCCCGAACACTGAAGCTTTCTTT

length: 15
V: TRBV5-8
size: -
D: TRBD2
J: TRBJ2-3
CDR3: CASSLPLAGGDTQYF
DNA: TGTGCCAGCAGCTTGCCCCTAGCGGGAGGGGATACGCAGTATTTT

length: 17
V: TRBV5-1
size: -
D: -
J: TRBJ1-6
CDR3: CASSLEPTGIDNSPLHF
DNA: TGCGCCAGCAGCTTGGAACCGACCGGGATCGATAATTCACCCCTCCACTTT

length: 16
V: TRBV9
size: -
D: -
J: TRBJ2-5
CDR3: CASSVGVAEREETQYF
DNA: TGTGCCAGCAGCGTAGGAGTAGCGGAAAGGGAAGAGACCCAGTACTTC

length: 17
V: TRBV6-2/TRBV6-3
size: once
D: -
J: TRBJ1-1
CDR3: CASSYPTVLELNTEAFF
DNA: TGTGCCAGCAGTTACCCGACAGTCCTTGAACTGAACACTGAAGCTTTCTTT

length: 15
V: TRBV14
size: -
D: -
J: TRBJ1-1
CDR3: CASSHRSGWNTEAFF
DNA: TGTGCCAGCAGCCACCGTTCGGGTTGGAACACTGAAGCTTTCTTT

length: 16
V: TRBV14
size: -
D: TRBD2
J: TRBJ2-1
CDR3: CASSQLAGSEFNEQFF
DNA: TGTGCCAGCAGCCAACTAGCGGGATCTGAGTTCAATGAGCAGTTCTTC

length: 16
V: TRBV24-1
size: -
D: TRBD1
J: TRBJ2-2
CDR3: CATSDGDRGSTGELFF
DNA: TGTGCCACCAGTGATGGTGACAGGGGGAGCACCGGGGAGCTGTTTTTT

length: 19
V: TRBV7-3
size: once
D: TRBD2
J: TRBJ2-3
CDR3: CASSPGGAGDLDSTDTQYF
DNA: TGTGCCAGCAGCCCCGGCGGGGCGGGAGATCTGGATAGCACAGATACGCAGTATTTT

length: 14
V: TRBV3-1/TRBV3-2
size: -
D: TRBD1
J: TRBJ2-7
CDR3: CASSRQGGSYEQYF
DNA: TGTGCCAGCAGCCGACAGGGGGGTAGTTACGAGCAGTACTTC

length: 12
V: TRBV7-8
size: -
D: -
J: TRBJ2-2
CDR3: CASSPRTGELFF
DNA: TGTGCCAGCAGCCCCCGCACCGGGGAGCTGTTTTTT

length: 16
V: TRBV3-1/TRBV3-2
size: -
D: TRBD2
J: TRBJ2-5
CDR3: CASSQLAGGHKETQYF
DNA: TGTGCCAGCAGCCAGCTAGCGGGAGGCCATAAAGAGACCCAGTACTTC

length: 14
V: TRBV28
size: -
D: TRBD2
J: TRBJ2-1
CDR3: CASWGLAGAYGQFF
DNA: TGTGCCAGCTGGGGACTAGCGGGAGCGTATGGGCAGTTCTTC

length: 15
V: TRBV19
size: -
D: -
J: TRBJ1-1
CDR3: CASSISRAIGAEAFF
DNA: TGTGCCAGTAGTATCTCCAGGGCGATCGGCGCTGAAGCTTTCTTT

length: 16
V: TRBV11-2
size: -
D: -
J: TRBJ1-1
CDR3: CASSLRVQELNTEAFF
DNA: TGTGCCAGCAGCTTAAGGGTACAGGAGTTGAACACTGAAGCTTTCTTT

length: 14
V: TRBV7-9
size: -
D: TRBD2
J: TRBJ2-1
CDR3: CASSLTLAGGEQFF
DNA: TGTGCCAGCAGCTTAACCCTAGCGGGAGGCGAGCAGTTCTTC

length: 13
V: TRBV30
size: -
D: TRBD1
J: TRBJ2-4
CDR3: CAWSSTGQVIQYF
DNA: TGTGCCTGGAGTTCAACGGGACAGGTTATTCAGTACTTC

length: 15
V: TRBV29-1
size: once
D: -
J: TRBJ2-3
CDR3: CSVEDREITTDTQYF
DNA: TGCAGCGTTGAAGATCGCGAGATAACCACAGATACGCAGTATTTT

length: 15
V: TRBV11-2
size: -
D: TRBD1
J: TRBJ1-2
CDR3: CASSRPGQGARGYTF
DNA: TGTGCCAGCAGCCGCCCGGGACAGGGGGCGAGGGGCTACACCTTC

length: 11
V: TRBV19
size: -
D: -
J: TRBJ2-1
CDR3: CASRARNEQFF
DNA: TGTGCCAGTAGAGCACGCAATGAGCAGTTCTTC

length: 15
V: TRBV10-3
size: -
D: -
J: TRBJ1-2
CDR3: CAISEGIGREYGYTF
DNA: TGTGCCATCAGTGAGGGAATAGGCAGGGAATATGGCTACACCTTC

length: 13
V: TRBV18
size: once
D: -
J: TRBJ2-3
CDR3: CASSPPVSDTQYF
DNA: TGTGCCAGCTCACCCCCAGTGTCAGATACGCAGTATTTT

length: 14
V: TRBV2
size: -
D: -
J: TRBJ2-7
CDR3: CASTARTSSYEQYF
DNA: TGTGCCAGCACTGCCCGTACTAGCAGCTACGAGCAGTACTTC

length: 18
V: TRBV5-6
size: -
D: -
J: TRBJ1-6
CDR3: CASSYLGQPNDYNSPLHF
DNA: TGTGCCAGCAGTTATCTTGGCCAACCGAACGACTATAATTCACCCCTCCACTTT

length: 13
V: TRBV12-3/TRBV12-4
size: -
D: -
J: TRBJ1-1
CDR3: CASSLRQNTEAFF
DNA: TGTGCCAGCAGTCTACGACAGAACACTGAAGCTTTCTTT